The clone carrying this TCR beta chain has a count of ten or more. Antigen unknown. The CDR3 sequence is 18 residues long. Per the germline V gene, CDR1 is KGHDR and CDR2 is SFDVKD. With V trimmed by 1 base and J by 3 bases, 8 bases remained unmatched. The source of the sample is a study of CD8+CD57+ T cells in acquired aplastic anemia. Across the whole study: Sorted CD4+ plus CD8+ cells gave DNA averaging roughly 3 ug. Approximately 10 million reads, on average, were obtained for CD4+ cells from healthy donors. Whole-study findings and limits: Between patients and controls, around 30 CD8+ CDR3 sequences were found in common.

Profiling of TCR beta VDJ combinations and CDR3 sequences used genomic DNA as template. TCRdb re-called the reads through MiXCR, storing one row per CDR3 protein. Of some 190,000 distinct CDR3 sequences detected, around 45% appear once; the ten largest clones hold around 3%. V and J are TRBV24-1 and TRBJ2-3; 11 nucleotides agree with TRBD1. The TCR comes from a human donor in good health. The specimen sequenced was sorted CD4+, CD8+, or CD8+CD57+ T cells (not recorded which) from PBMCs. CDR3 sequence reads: CATSDFWTGGETTDTQYF. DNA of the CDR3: TGTGCCACCAGTGATTTCTGGACAGGGGGCGAAACTACAGATACGCAGTATTTT.